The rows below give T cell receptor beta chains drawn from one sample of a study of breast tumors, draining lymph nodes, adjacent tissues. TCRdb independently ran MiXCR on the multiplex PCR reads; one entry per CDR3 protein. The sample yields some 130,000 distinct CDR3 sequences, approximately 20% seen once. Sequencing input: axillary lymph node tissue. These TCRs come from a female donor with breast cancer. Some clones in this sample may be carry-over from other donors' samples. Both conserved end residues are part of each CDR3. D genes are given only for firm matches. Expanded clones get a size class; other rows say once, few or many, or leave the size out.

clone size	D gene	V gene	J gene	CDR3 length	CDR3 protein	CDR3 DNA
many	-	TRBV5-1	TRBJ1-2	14	CASSLGQGNYGYTF	TGCGCCAGCAGCTTGGGGCAGGGTAACTATGGCTACACCTTC
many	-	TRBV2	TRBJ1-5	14	CASSGQNSNQPQHF	TGTGCCAGCAGTGGACAGAATAGCAATCAGCCCCAGCATTTT
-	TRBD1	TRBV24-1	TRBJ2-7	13	CASPGGSTYEQYF	TGTGCCAGCCCAGGGGGATCGACCTACGAGCAGTACTTC
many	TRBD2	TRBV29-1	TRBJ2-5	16	CSVETGLAGGVETQYF	TGCAGCGTTGAAACGGGACTAGCGGGAGGGGTAGAGACCCAGTACTTC
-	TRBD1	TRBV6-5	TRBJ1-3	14	CASGGTGSGNTIYF	TGTGCCAGCGGGGGGACAGGGTCCGGAAACACCATATATTTT
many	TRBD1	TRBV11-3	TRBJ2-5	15	CASSQEGTGGETQYF	TGTGCCAGCAGCCAAGAAGGGACAGGGGGCGAGACCCAGTACTTC
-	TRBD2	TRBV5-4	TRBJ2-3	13	CASSPAGVDTLYF	TGTGCCAGCAGCCCCGCGGGAGTAGATACGCTGTATTTT
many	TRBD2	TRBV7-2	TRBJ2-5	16	CASSLSLAGGAETQYF	TGTGCCAGCAGCTTATCGCTAGCGGGAGGGGCGGAGACCCAGTACTTC
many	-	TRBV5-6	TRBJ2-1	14	CASSLGLAYNEQFF	TGTGCCAGCAGCTTGGGACTAGCCTACAATGAGCAGTTCTTC
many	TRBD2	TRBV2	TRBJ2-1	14	CAIRRRREVDEQFF	TGTGCCATACGTCGGAGGCGGGAGGTCGATGAGCAGTTCTTC
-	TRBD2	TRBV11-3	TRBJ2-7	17	CASSSCLRVAGEREQYF	TGTGCCAGCAGCTCCTGCTTGCGGGTAGCGGGCGAGCGGGAGCAGTACTTC
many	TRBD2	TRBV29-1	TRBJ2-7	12	CSVGLAGYEQYF	TGCAGCGTGGGACTAGCTGGCTACGAGCAGTACTTC